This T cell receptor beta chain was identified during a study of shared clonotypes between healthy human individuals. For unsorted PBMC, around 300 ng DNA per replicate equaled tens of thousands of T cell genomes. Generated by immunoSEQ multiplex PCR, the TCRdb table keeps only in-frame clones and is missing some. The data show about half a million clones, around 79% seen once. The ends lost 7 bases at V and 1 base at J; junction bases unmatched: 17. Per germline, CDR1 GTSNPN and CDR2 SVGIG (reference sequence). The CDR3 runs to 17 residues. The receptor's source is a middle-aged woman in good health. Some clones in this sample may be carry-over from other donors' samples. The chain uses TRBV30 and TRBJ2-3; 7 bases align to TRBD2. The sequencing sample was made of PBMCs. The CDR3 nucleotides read TGTGCCTCTGACCGATCTAGAGCGGGACTCGGCACAGATACGCAGTATTTT. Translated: CASDRSRAGLGTDTQYF.